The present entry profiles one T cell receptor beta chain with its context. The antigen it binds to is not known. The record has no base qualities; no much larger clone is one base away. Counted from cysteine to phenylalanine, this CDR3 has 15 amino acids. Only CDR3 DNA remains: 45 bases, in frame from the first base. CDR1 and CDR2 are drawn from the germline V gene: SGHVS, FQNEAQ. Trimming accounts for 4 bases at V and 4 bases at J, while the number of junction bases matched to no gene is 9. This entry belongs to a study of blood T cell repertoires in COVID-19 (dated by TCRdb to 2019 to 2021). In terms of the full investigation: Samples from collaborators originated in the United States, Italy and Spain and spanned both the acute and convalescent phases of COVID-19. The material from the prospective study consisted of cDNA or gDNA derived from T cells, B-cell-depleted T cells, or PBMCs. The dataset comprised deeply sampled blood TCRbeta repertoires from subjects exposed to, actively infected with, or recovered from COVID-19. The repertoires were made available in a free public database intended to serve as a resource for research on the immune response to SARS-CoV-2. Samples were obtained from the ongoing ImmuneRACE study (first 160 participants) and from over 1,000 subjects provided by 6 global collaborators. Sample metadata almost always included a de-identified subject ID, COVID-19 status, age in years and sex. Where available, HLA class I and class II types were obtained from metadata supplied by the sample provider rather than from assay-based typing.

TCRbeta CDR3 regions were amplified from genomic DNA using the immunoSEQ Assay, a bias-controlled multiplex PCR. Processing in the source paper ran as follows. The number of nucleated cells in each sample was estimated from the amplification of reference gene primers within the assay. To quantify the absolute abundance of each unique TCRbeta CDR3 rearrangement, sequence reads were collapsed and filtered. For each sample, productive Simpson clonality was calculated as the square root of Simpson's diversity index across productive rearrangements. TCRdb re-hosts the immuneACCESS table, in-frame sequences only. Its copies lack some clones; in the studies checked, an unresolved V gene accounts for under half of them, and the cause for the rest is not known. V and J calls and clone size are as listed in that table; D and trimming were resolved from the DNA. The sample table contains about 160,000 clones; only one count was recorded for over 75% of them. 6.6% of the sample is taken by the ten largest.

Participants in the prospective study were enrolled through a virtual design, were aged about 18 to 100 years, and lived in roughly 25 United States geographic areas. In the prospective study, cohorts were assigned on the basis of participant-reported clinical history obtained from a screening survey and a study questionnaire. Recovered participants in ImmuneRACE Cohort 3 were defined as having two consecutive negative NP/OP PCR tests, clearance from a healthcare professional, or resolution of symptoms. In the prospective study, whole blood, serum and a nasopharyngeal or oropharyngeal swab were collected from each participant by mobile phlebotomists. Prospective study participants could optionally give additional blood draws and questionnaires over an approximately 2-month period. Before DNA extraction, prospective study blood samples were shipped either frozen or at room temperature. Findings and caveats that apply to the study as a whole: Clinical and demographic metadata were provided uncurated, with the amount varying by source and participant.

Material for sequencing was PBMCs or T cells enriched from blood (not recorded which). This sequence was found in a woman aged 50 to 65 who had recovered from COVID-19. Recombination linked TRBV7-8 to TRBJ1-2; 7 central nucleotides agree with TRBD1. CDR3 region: CASSYETGTTYGYTF. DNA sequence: TGTGCCAGCAGCTACGAGACAGGGACCACCTATGGCTACACCTTC.